This T cell receptor beta chain is from a study of blood T cell repertoires in COVID-19. Study context: COVID-19 samples, acute and convalescent, were from the United States, Italy and Spain.

Germline values: CDR1 SGDLS, CDR2 YYNGEE. Losses at the gene ends were 0 bases for V and 4 bases for J; bases not matched to a gene: 9. This CDR3 contains 18 residues. This clone was seen more than once but under ten times. Using immunoSEQ multiplex PCR, the repertoire was profiled, and TCRdb retains in-frame clones only, with some absent. The sample includes about 260,000 clones, about nine tenths of them seen just once. Ages ranged from roughly 18 to 100 years, with residence in about two dozen US areas. Exposed study participants had met a COVID-19 case within 2 weeks before entry. This chain links TRBV9 with TRBJ2-1; 11 positions match TRBD2. The receptor comes from a man in his fifties or sixties who had been exposed to COVID-19. The material sequenced was PBMCs or T cells enriched from blood (not recorded which). CDR3 protein: CASSVGPPLAGGYNEQFF. CDR3 bases: TGTGCCAGCAGCGTAGGCCCCCCTCTAGCGGGGGGTTACAATGAGCAGTTCTTC. The complete variable domain, with remaining parts taken from reference TRBV9 and TRBJ2-1, reads DSGVTQTPKHLITATGQRVTLRCSPRSGDLSVYWYQQSLDQGLQFLIQYYNGEERAKGNILERFSAQQFPDLHSELNLSSLELGDSALYFCASSVGPPLAGGYNEQFFGPGTRLTVL.